This TCR beta chain was identified in a study of T-cell memory formation after mild COVID-19. Broader study findings: A subset of responding clones appeared in pre-infection memory, suggesting cross-reactive memory joined. There was no confirmation that second-wave clones peaking on day 37 were SARS-CoV-2 specific.

Losses at the gene ends were 5 bases for V and 1 base for J; bases not matched to a gene: 10. Germline loops: CDR1 MNHEY, CDR2 SMNVEV (reference sequence). The length of the CDR3 is 16 residues. Worth noting for this clonotype: The antigen remains unidentified.

TCRdb reprocessed the 5' RACE reads with MiXCR, giving one entry per CDR3 protein. The sample has fewer than 650,000 distinct CDR3 sequences, 17% seen once; the top ten hold 8.1%. This clonotype originated in an adult woman who had mild COVID-19 (a few samples of this study predate the infection). Cell type and time point are not known. The sequencing sample was made of PBMCs or a T cell subset sorted from them (not recorded which). The chain couples TRBV27 to TRBJ2-5; TRBD1 matches 7 bases. The CDR3 nucleotides are TGTGCCAGCAGTAGAGGGGGCGCGTCTTTCCAAGAGACCCAGTACTTC. This translates into CASSRGGASFQETQYF.